The 10 T cell receptor beta chains reported below all come from one sample, sequenced in a study of T cells in Graves' hyperthyroidism and ophthalmopathy. From RNA transcripts, TCR beta CDR3 regions were amplified. The TCR CDR3 was amplified in a first-round RT-PCR using the HTBI primer set. TCRdb re-derived calls from the multiplex PCR reads in MiXCR, one entry per CDR3 protein. The profile shows around 660,000 distinct CDR3 sequences, nearly 45% of them singletons. Sample: peripheral blood or thyroid tissue (not recorded which). The origin of the receptors is an adult man with Graves' disease, either hyperthyroidism or ophthalmopathy (not recorded which).

This clonotype turned up a few times. V gene TRBV19 combines with J gene TRBJ2-7; D is undetermined. V lost 7 bases, J lost 6 bases, and 16 bases lay in between. This CDR3 is built from 13 residues. Germline V gene lookup returns CDR1 LNHDA and CDR2 SQIVND (reference sequence). As DNA, the CDR3 is TGTGCCAGTACCGAGACCATCAGAGGCGAGCAGTACTTC. It translates to CASTETIRGEQYF.

This chain joins TRBV20-1 and TRBJ1-5; 7 bases match TRBD1. This CDR3 is 15 amino acids long. Germline assignment: CDR1 DFQATT and CDR2 SNEGSKA (reference sequence). Trimming removed 6 bases from V and 3 bases from J; junction bases left unmatched: 11. This CDR3 reads CSAKTGLRDNQPQHF. Written as DNA, the CDR3 is TGCAGTGCGAAGACAGGGTTGAGGGACAATCAGCCCCAGCATTTT.

This clonotype has at least ten counts. The rearrangement links TRBV29-1 to TRBJ1-5, with D uncertain. Germline CDR1 SQVTM, CDR2 ANQGSEA. The CDR3 has 12 residues. With 4 bases removed from V and 2 bases from J, the gap between germline ends came to 6 bases. The CDR3 here is CSVGTGNQPQHF. DNA for the CDR3: TGCAGCGTTGGAACAGGCAATCAGCCCCAGCATTTT.

This clonotype was seen many times. J is TRBJ1-5 and V is TRBV15; TRBD1 agrees at 7 bases. This CDR3 contains 15 residues. Germline-derived CDR1 and CDR2 are LNHNV and YYDKDF (reference sequence). V dropped 4 bases and J dropped 9; count of bases not matched to a gene: 12. The CDR3 sequence: CATSIDRAALSPQHF. CDR3 nucleotides: TGTGCCACCAGCATTGACAGGGCCGCCCTTTCGCCCCAGCATTTT. The full variable domain, completed using reference TRBV15 and TRBJ1-5, is DAMVIQNPRYQVTQFGKPVTLSCSQTLNHNVMYWYQQKSSQAPKLLFHYYDKDFNNEADTPDNFQSRRPNTSFCFLDIRSPGLGDTAMYLCATSIDRAALSPQHFGDGTRLSIL.

This clonotype was observed a handful of times. The CDR3 loop is CASSSGTGNREAFF. CDR3 DNA sequence: TGTGCCAGCAGCTCCGGGACAGGGAATCGTGAAGCTTTCTTT. The chain links TRBV12-3 or TRBV12-4 to TRBJ1-1; 9 bases match TRBD1. This CDR3 spans 14 amino acids. Trimming removed 6 bases from V and 7 bases from J; junction bases left unmatched: 9.

The rearrangement links TRBV10-3 to TRBJ1-6; 9 positions match TRBD1. The CDR3 extends over 16 amino acids. Germline assignment: CDR1 ENHRY and CDR2 SYGVKD. Losses at the gene ends were 2 bases for V and 7 bases for J; bases not matched to a gene: 6. The CDR3: CAISEATGGPNSPLHF. As DNA, the CDR3 is TGTGCCATCAGTGAGGCGACAGGGGGGCCCAATTCACCCCTCCACTTT.

As to this clonotype: One end of the junction is discordant with germline, which a read error may explain. The chain employs TRBV2 and TRBJ1-2; tentatively, D is TRBD1 (6 bases). Germline CDR1 SNHLY, CDR2 FYNNEI. This CDR3 is built from 13 residues. Here the CDR3 DNA reads TGTGCCAGCAGTGAGGCGGCAGGGGTCGGCTTCACCTTC. Its protein product is CASSEAAGVGFTF.

Concerning this clonotype: A much larger clone is a single base away; this may be a read error. DNA for the CDR3: TGCAGCGTGCCCCGGGACTCGGGGGAGACCCAGTACTTC. Encoded protein: CSVPRDSGETQYF. V gene TRBV29-1 combines with J gene TRBJ2-5; the D gene is possibly TRBD2 (6 bases). CDR3 length equals 13 residues. The germline V and J ends were trimmed by 6 bases and 5 bases, with 16 bases remaining between them. The germline gives CDR1 SQVTM, CDR2 ANQGSEA.

This clonotype has at least ten counts. The chain joins TRBV2 to TRBJ2-5; a weak D match, TRBD2 (6 bases). The CDR3 is 14 residues long. Trimming left V 2 bases short and J 3 bases short, with 10 bases between. In germline, CDR1 is SNHLY, CDR2 FYNNEI. The CDR3 sequence: CASSELLAEETQYF. The CDR3 DNA reads as TGTGCCAGCAGTGAACTACTAGCTGAAGAGACCCAGTACTTC.

The V and J genes are TRBV12-3 or TRBV12-4 and TRBJ2-7; D is undetermined. This CDR3 is built from 12 residues. Trimming took off 4 bases at V and 7 bases at J, with 11 bases between the two ends. The CDR3 DNA reads TGTGCCAGCAGTTCCTATGTGAGAGAGCAGTACTTC. Protein: CASSSYVREQYF.